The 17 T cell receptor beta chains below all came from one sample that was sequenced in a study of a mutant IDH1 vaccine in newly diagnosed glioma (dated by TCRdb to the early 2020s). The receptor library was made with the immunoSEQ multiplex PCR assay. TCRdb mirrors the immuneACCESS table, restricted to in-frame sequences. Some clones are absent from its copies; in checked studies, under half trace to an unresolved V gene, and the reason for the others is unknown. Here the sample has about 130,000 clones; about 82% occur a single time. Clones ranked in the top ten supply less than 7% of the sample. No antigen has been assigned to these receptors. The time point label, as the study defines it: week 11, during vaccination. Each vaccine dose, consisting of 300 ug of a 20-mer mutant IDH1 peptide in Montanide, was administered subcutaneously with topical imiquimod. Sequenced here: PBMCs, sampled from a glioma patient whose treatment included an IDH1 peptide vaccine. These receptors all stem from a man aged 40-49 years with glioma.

DNA for the CDR3: TGTGCCAGCAGTTACGACCTAGAGGTCTACGAGCAGTACTTC. Its protein product is CASSYDLEVYEQYF. This rearrangement joins TRBV6-5 to TRBJ2-7; the D is unclear. The CDR3 has 14 amino acids. Germline CDR1 and CDR2: MNHEY and SVGAGI. V gave up 2 bases and J gave up 3 bases, with 11 bases separating them.

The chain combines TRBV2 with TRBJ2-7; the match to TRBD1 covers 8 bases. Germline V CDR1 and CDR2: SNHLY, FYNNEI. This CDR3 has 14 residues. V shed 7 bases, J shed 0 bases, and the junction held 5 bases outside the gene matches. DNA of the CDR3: TGTGCCAGCAATGGGGACAGGAGCTCCTACGAGCAGTACTTC. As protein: CASNGDRSSYEQYF.

This chain's CDR3 is CAIKASSTDTQYF. The CDR3 bases are TGTGCCATCAAGGCCTCTAGCACAGATACGCAGTATTTT. This chain uses TRBV10-3 with TRBJ2-3, with D unresolved. Looked up from germline, CDR1 is ENHRY and CDR2 is SYGVKD. With 7 bases removed from V and 0 bases from J, the gap between germline ends came to 8 bases. The CDR3 length is 13 residues.

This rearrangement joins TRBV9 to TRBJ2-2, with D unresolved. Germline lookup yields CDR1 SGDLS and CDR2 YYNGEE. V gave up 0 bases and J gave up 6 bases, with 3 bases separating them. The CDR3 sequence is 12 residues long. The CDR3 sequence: CASSVDAGELFF. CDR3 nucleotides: TGTGCCAGCAGCGTAGACGCCGGGGAGCTGTTTTTT. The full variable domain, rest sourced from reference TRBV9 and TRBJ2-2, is DSGVTQTPKHLITATGQRVTLRCSPRSGDLSVYWYQQSLDQGLQFLIQYYNGEERAKGNILERFSAQQFPDLHSELNLSSLELGDSALYFCASSVDAGELFFGEGSRLTVL.

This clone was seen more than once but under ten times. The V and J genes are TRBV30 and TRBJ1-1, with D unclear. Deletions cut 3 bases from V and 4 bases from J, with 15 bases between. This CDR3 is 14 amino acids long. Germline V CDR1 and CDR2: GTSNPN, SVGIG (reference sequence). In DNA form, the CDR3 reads TGTGCCTGGAGGGACCAACTGCCCGGCACTGAAGCTTTCTTT. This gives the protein CAWRDQLPGTEAFF. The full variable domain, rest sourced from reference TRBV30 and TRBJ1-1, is SQTIHQWPATLVQPVGSPLSLECTVEGTSNPNLYWYRQAAGRGLQLLFYSVGIGQISSEVPQNLSASRPQDRQFILSSKKLLLSDSGFYLCAWRDQLPGTEAFFGQGTRLTVV.

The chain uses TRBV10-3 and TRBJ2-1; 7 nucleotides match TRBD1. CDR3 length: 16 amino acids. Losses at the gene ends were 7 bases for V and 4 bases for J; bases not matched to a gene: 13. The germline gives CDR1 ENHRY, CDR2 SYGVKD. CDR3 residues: CAINPGDSPFYNEQFF. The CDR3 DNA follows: TGTGCCATCAACCCCGGGGACAGCCCTTTTTACAATGAGCAGTTCTTC.

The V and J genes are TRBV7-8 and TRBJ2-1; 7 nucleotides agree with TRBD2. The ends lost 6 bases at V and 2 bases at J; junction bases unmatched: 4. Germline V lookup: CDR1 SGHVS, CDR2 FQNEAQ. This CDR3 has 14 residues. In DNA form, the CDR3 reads TGTGCCAGCAGAGCTGGGGGGGCCTACAATGAGCAGTTCTTC. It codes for CASRAGGAYNEQFF.

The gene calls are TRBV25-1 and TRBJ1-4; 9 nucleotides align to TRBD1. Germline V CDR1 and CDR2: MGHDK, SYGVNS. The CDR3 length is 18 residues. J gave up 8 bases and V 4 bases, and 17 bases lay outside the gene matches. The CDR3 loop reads CASSARFEASDRGEKLFF. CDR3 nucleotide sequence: TGTGCCAGCAGTGCCCGATTCGAGGCGTCCGACAGGGGGGAAAAACTGTTTTTT.

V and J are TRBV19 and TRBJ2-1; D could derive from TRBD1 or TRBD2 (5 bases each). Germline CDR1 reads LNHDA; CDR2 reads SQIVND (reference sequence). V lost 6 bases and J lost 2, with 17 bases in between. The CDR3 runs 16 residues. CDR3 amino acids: CASRGTTIDPYNEQFF. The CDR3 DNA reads TGTGCCAGTAGAGGGACGACAATCGACCCCTACAATGAGCAGTTCTTC. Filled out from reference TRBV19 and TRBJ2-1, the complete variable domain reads DGGITQSPKYLFRKEGQNVTLSCEQNLNHDAMYWYRQDPGQGLRLIYYSQIVNDFQKGDIAEGYSVSREKKESFPLTVTSAQKNPTAFYLCASRGTTIDPYNEQFFGPGTRLTVL.

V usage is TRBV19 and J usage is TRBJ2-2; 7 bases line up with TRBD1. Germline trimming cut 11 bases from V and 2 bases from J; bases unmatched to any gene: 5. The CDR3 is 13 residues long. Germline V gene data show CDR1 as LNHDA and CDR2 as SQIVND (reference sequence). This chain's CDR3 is CAARDSNTGELFF. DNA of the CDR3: TGTGCCGCCCGGGACAGCAACACCGGGGAGCTGTTTTTT.

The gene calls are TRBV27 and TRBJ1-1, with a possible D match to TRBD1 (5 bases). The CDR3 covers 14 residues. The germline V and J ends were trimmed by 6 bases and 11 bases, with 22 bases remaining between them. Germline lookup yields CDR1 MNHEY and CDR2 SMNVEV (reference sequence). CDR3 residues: CASSSPKEMGGAFF. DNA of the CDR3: TGTGCCAGCAGCTCACCGAAAGAGATGGGGGGGGCTTTCTTT.

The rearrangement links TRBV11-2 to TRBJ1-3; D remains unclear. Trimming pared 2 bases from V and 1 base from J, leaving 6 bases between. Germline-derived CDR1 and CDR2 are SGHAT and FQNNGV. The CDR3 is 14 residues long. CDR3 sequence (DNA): TGTGCCAGCAGCTTACTCGCGTCTGGAAACACCATATATTTT. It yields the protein CASSLLASGNTIYF.

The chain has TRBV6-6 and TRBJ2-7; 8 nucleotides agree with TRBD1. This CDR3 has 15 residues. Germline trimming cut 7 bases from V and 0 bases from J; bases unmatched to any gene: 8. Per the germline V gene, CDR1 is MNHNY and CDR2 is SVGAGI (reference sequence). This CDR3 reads CASTQGGQGSYEQYF. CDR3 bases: TGTGCCAGCACCCAGGGTGGACAGGGCTCCTACGAGCAGTACTTC.

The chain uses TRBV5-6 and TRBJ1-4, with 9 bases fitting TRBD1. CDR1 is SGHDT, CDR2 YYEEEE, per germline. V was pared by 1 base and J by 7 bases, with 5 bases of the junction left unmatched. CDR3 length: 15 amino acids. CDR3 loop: CASSLPGTGSEKLFF. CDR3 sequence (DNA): TGTGCCAGCAGCTTGCCCGGGACAGGGAGTGAAAAACTGTTTTTT.

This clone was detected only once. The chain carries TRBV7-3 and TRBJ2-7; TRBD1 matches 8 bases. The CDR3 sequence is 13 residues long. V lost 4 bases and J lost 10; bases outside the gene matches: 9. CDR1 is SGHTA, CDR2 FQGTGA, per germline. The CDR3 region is CASSSRQGSYQYF. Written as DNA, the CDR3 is TGTGCCAGCAGCTCTCGACAGGGGTCTTACCAGTACTTC.

Here the CDR3 reads CSAMTGVGQPQHF. The DNA for the CDR3 is TGCAGCGCCATGACAGGGGTGGGCCAGCCCCAGCATTTT. The V and J genes are TRBV29-1 and TRBJ1-5, with TRBD1 identical over 8 bases. The CDR3 is 13 residues long. The V and J ends lost 7 bases and 7 bases, in that order; junction bases with no gene match: 9. The germline CDR1 and CDR2 sequences are SQVTM and ANQGSEA.

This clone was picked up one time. CDR3 DNA: TGTGCCAGCAGTTTCAGGGGGATCTATGGCTACACCTTC. As protein: CASSFRGIYGYTF. This chain connects TRBV27 to TRBJ1-2; 7 positions agree with TRBD1. CDR1 is MNHEY, CDR2 SMNVEV, per germline (reference sequence). V was pared by 3 bases and J by 4 bases, with 2 bases of the junction left unmatched. The CDR3 contains 13 residues.